This TCR beta chain was observed in a study of blood T cell repertoires in COVID-19. Across the whole study: PBMCs, B-cell-depleted T cells, or T cells were the source of the cDNA or gDNA that made up the material.

V was pared by 5 bases and J by 3 bases, with 5 bases of the junction left unmatched. Germline CDR1 is SGHAT and CDR2 is FQNNGV. The CDR3 extends over 14 amino acids. Original processing notes: By means of reference gene primer amplification, nucleated cell counts were estimated. The assay was immunoSEQ multiplex PCR, and TCRdb's table has in-frame clones only and misses some. V, J and clone size derive from that table, while D and trimming were established from the DNA sequence. The table lists 250,000 to 400,000 clones, approximately 90% of them singletons. Specimen: peripheral blood. The gene calls are TRBV11-2 and TRBJ2-7; TRBD1 matches 9 bases. The sequence was obtained from a woman aged 25 to 39 with COVID-19, enrolled during active disease. The CDR3 reads CASSVNRGLYEQYF. For the CDR3, the DNA is TGTGCCAGCAGCGTGAACAGGGGGCTCTACGAGCAGTACTTC.